Listed below are T cell receptor beta chains from one sample, sequenced in a study of shared clonotypes between healthy human individuals. The assay was immunoSEQ multiplex PCR, and TCRdb's table has in-frame clones only and misses some. The sample contains 1,400,000 or so clones, less than 99% of which appear only once. The sample taken for sequencing was naive CD4+ T cells sorted from blood. Every receptor here comes from a man aged 30-40 years in good health. Each CDR3 is given with its conserved first and last residue. The order of the fields is V gene, D gene, CDR3 length, J gene, clone size, CDR3 protein, CDR3 DNA. D genes are given only for firm matches. Clone size, where shown, is once, few, many, or a class for clones that have expanded.

TRBV7-9,.,15,TRBJ1-1,.,CASSSTGVANTEAFF,TGTGCCAGCAGCTCTACCGGAGTCGCGAACACTGAAGCTTTCTTT
TRBV6-6,.,14,TRBJ2-7,.,CASSYGGRAYEQYF,TGTGCCAGCAGTTACGGTGGCAGGGCCTACGAGCAGTACTTC
TRBV4-2,.,13,TRBJ2-2,.,CASSQDGTRELFF,TGTGCCAGCAGCCAAGATGGTACGAGGGAGCTGTTTTTT
TRBV27,.,14,TRBJ2-7,.,CASSFKGIAYEQYF,TGTGCCAGCAGTTTTAAGGGTATAGCTTACGAGCAGTACTTC
TRBV6-6,.,14,TRBJ1-1,.,CASSSPGGVTEAFF,TGTGCCAGCAGTTCCCCCGGGGGGGTCACTGAAGCTTTCTTT
TRBV29-1,.,18,TRBJ2-2,once,CSIPGTGKAGGPSGELFF,TGCAGCATACCCGGGACAGGGAAAGCGGGAGGGCCCTCCGGGGAGCTGTTTTTT
TRBV18,TRBD1,13,TRBJ2-4,.,CASSETGLNIQYF,TGTGCCAGCTCAGAGACAGGGCTAAACATTCAGTACTTC
TRBV11-2,.,14,TRBJ2-7,.,CASARAELWDEQYF,TGTGCCAGCGCCAGGGCCGAGCTCTGGGACGAGCAGTACTTC
TRBV18,TRBD1,15,TRBJ2-2,.,CASSRDRLNTGELFF,TGTGCCAGCTCACGGGACAGGTTAAACACCGGGGAGCTGTTTTTT
TRBV5-6,TRBD1,13,TRBJ2-7,.,CASRDRGSYEQYF,TGTGCCAGCAGGGACAGGGGGTCCTACGAGCAGTACTTC
TRBV11-2,TRBD1,15,TRBJ1-2,.,CASSPRQGENYGYTF,TGTGCCAGCAGCCCGAGACAGGGGGAGAACTATGGCTACACCTTC
TRBV28,.,16,TRBJ1-2,.,CASRKGVAYNNYGYTF,TGTGCCAGCCGAAAGGGCGTGGCGTACAATAACTATGGCTACACCTTC
TRBV11-2,.,15,TRBJ2-7,.,CASSSSHREAYEQYF,TGTGCCAGCAGCTCCAGTCACAGGGAAGCCTACGAGCAGTACTTC
TRBV5-4,.,16,TRBJ1-4,.,CASSLVGGGTNEKLFF,TGTGCCAGCAGCTTGGTGGGGGGCGGCACTAATGAAAAACTGTTTTTT
TRBV7-8,TRBD1,16,TRBJ1-5,.,CASSLALRQGYQPQHF,TGTGCCAGCAGCTTAGCGCTGAGACAGGGCTATCAGCCCCAGCATTTT
TRBV7-8,.,16,TRBJ2-1,.,CASSLRPGVRYNEQFF,TGTGCCAGCAGCTTACGTCCGGGAGTCAGGTACAATGAGCAGTTCTTC
TRBV13,TRBD2,15,TRBJ2-7,.,CASSQRELYSYEQYF,TGTGCCAGCAGCCAGCGGGAGCTCTACTCCTACGAGCAGTACTTC
TRBV30,.,13,TRBJ2-5,.,CAWSVSKQETQYF,TGTGCCTGGAGTGTAAGCAAACAAGAGACCCAGTACTTC
TRBV25-1,.,14,TRBJ2-3,.,CASSDPKRTDTQYF,TGTGCCAGCAGTGACCCCAAACGCACAGATACGCAGTATTTT
TRBV11-2,.,15,TRBJ1-3,.,CASSSRTTSLINIYF,TGTGCCAGCAGCTCCCGGACAACCTCCCTAATCAACATATATTTT
TRBV7-9,.,13,TRBJ1-2,once,CASSRQIRYGYTF,TGTGCCAGCAGCCGACAGATACGCTATGGCTACACCTTC
TRBV14,TRBD2,16,TRBJ2-3,.,CASSQVPGLAWDTQYF,TGTGCCAGCAGCCAGGTTCCGGGACTAGCGTGGGATACGCAGTATTTT
TRBV29-1,.,14,TRBJ2-2,.,CSANNGVNTGELFF,TGCAGCGCCAACAACGGGGTGAACACCGGGGAGCTGTTTTTT
TRBV7-2,.,13,TRBJ2-7,.,CASSFERSHEQYF,TGTGCCAGCAGCTTCGAAAGGAGTCATGAGCAGTACTTC
TRBV7-2,.,13,TRBJ1-2,.,CASSLRQTDGYTF,TGTGCCAGCAGCTTACGACAGACGGATGGCTACACCTTC
TRBV9,.,15,TRBJ2-5,.,CASSTLPAGGETQYF,TGTGCCAGCAGCACGCTACCGGCGGGTGGAGAGACCCAGTACTTC
TRBV7-2,TRBD2,13,TRBJ2-7,.,CASRPGLGYEQYF,TGTGCCAGCAGACCTGGACTAGGCTACGAGCAGTACTTC
TRBV7-8,TRBD2,19,TRBJ2-1,.,CASSSQGLAGGVSYNEQFF,TGTGCCAGCAGCTCTCAGGGACTAGCGGGAGGGGTCTCCTACAATGAGCAGTTCTTC
TRBV27,.,11,TRBJ2-7,.,CASSHFGEQYF,TGTGCCAGCAGTCACTTTGGCGAGCAGTACTTC
TRBV19,.,12,TRBJ1-5,once,CASSVVNQPQHF,TGTGCCAGTAGTGTAGTAAATCAGCCCCAGCATTTT
TRBV2,.,14,TRBJ2-7,.,CASSGLADSYEQYF,TGTGCCAGCAGTGGTTTAGCGGACTCCTACGAGCAGTACTTC
TRBV29-1,.,11,TRBJ1-2,.,CSVTGLYGYTF,TGCAGCGTAACAGGACTCTATGGCTACACCTTC
TRBV11-2,TRBD2,15,TRBJ2-1,.,CASSLGLAVYNEQFF,TGTGCCAGCAGCTTAGGACTAGCGGTCTACAATGAGCAGTTCTTC
TRBV27,.,12,TRBJ1-1,.,CASSLRGTEAFF,TGTGCCAGCAGTTTAAGGGGCACTGAAGCTTTCTTT
TRBV2,.,14,TRBJ2-7,.,CASSTGPVSYEQYF,TGTGCCAGCAGCACAGGGCCAGTCTCCTACGAGCAGTACTTC
TRBV19,.,15,TRBJ1-4,.,CASSGVGATNEKLFF,TGTGCCAGTAGTGGTGTAGGGGCGACTAATGAAAAACTGTTTTTT
TRBV6-1,.,15,TRBJ2-7,once,CASSWSGSLSYEQYF,TGTGCCAGCAGTTGGAGCGGGTCATTATCCTACGAGCAGTACTTC
TRBV7-2,.,12,TRBJ2-3,.,CASSRQRNTQYF,TGTGCCAGCAGCCGCCAGCGGAATACGCAGTATTTT
TRBV4-1,.,17,TRBJ1-2,.,CASSQEGGAGKNYGYTF,TGCGCCAGCAGCCAAGAGGGGGGGGCAGGGAAGAACTATGGCTACACCTTC
TRBV5-1,.,13,TRBJ2-7,.,CASSRVEGGEQYF,TGCGCCAGCAGCCGGGTGGAGGGGGGCGAGCAGTACTTC
TRBV6-5,.,15,TRBJ1-1,.,CASSYSLPQNTEAFF,TGTGCCAGCAGTTACTCGCTCCCACAGAACACTGAAGCTTTCTTT
TRBV29-1,.,16,TRBJ2-1,.,CSVEGEGLGSYNEQFF,TGCAGCGTTGAAGGGGAAGGGTTAGGTTCCTACAATGAGCAGTTCTTC
TRBV4-3,.,18,TRBJ2-6,.,CASSQDPPRYSGANVLTF,TGCGCCAGCAGCCAAGATCCCCCACGGTACTCTGGGGCCAACGTCCTGACTTTC
TRBV28,TRBD2,14,TRBJ2-1,.,CASTLPGGYNEQFF,TGTGCCAGCACCCTTCCGGGAGGGTACAATGAGCAGTTCTTC
TRBV7-8,.,13,TRBJ2-7,.,CASTVWESYEQYF,TGTGCCAGCACCGTCTGGGAGTCCTACGAGCAGTACTTC
TRBV9,TRBD1,15,TRBJ2-7,.,CASSPWDRVPEEQYF,TGTGCCAGCAGCCCTTGGGACAGGGTCCCCGAGGAGCAGTACTTC
TRBV27,.,14,TRBJ1-5,.,CASSLSGSNQPQHF,TGTGCCAGCAGTCTTAGTGGGAGCAATCAGCCCCAGCATTTT
TRBV28,.,14,TRBJ1-3,.,CASQEVVSGNTIYF,TGTGCCAGCCAGGAGGTAGTCTCTGGAAACACCATATATTTT
TRBV5-1,.,15,TRBJ2-1,.,CASSLVGGGYNEQFF,TGCGCCAGCAGCTTGGTGGGGGGAGGCTACAATGAGCAGTTCTTC
TRBV5-5,TRBD2,16,TRBJ2-2,.,CASSQPGLGLIGELFF,TGTGCCAGCAGTCAACCGGGACTAGGATTAATCGGGGAGCTGTTTTTT
TRBV27,.,14,TRBJ1-2,.,CASSKSRSSYGYTF,TGTGCCAGCAGCAAAAGCAGGAGCTCCTATGGCTACACCTTC
TRBV19,TRBD2,15,TRBJ2-1,once,CASSTPRTSKVEQFF,TGTGCCAGTAGTACCCCCCGGACTAGCAAGGTTGAGCAGTTCTTC
TRBV11-3,TRBD2,14,TRBJ2-1,.,CASSFSGSTGEQFF,TGTGCCAGCAGCTTCAGCGGGAGCACTGGTGAGCAGTTCTTC
TRBV7-7,TRBD2,20,TRBJ2-1,.,CASSGKARPGTTYRSNEQFF,TGTGCTAGCAGCGGGAAAGCCAGGCCTGGGACTACCTACCGGAGCAATGAGCAGTTCTTC
TRBV5-4,TRBD2,14,TRBJ2-1,.,CASSRSSGYNEQFF,TGTGCCAGCAGCCGAAGTAGCGGGTACAATGAGCAGTTCTTC
TRBV11-3,.,14,TRBJ2-1,.,CASSVFGRDNEQFF,TGTGCCAGCAGCGTCTTTGGCCGGGACAATGAGCAGTTCTTC
TRBV27,TRBD2,15,TRBJ2-7,.,CASSLVPSGPYEQYF,TGTGCCAGCAGTTTAGTCCCTAGCGGCCCCTACGAGCAGTACTTC
TRBV11-2,.,13,TRBJ2-1,.,CASSLDQGREQFF,TGTGCCAGCAGCTTAGATCAGGGCCGGGAGCAGTTCTTC
TRBV5-1,.,17,TRBJ2-7,.,CASSLGGGAGVGYEQYF,TGCGCCAGCAGCTTGGGGGGTGGCGCCGGGGTCGGCTACGAGCAGTACTTC
TRBV28,.,13,TRBJ2-2,.,CASSYSNTGELFF,TGTGCCAGCAGTTATTCTAACACCGGGGAGCTGTTTTTT